This T cell receptor (beta chain) was captured in a study of regulatory T cells in long-lasting Graves disease. Study background: The study counted Graves' disease as persistent given over 5 years of antithyroid drugs and positive TSH receptor antibodies.

This CDR3 comprises 13 residues. Germline V gene sequence: CDR1 MNHNS, CDR2 SASEGT. Trimming at V came to 7 bases and at J to 3 bases, leaving 4 bases not matched to a gene. Stated time point: persistent/refractory GD, antithyroid drugs over 5 years with positive TRAb. Scientists built the TCR library using RNA that was extracted from PBMCs. Arm-PCR of CDR3 regions with iRepertoire HTBI primers generated TCR beta libraries. Each CDR3 protein gets one entry after TCRdb re-called the multiplex PCR reads with MiXCR. The repertoire consists of roughly 400,000 distinct CDR3 sequences, with less than 25% occurring once and the leading ten covering less than 25%.

The sequence derives from a female donor with Graves disease. This specimen was peripheral blood mononuclear cells (PBMCs), taken when the disease was refractory, from a patient treated with antithyroid drugs. The chain is built from TRBV6-1 and TRBJ2-7; 9 bases align to TRBD2. The CDR3 DNA follows: TGTGCCAGCACACCTAGCGGGATCTACGAGCAGTACTTC. It is translated as CASTPSGIYEQYF.